The 19 T cell receptor beta chains below all came from one sample that was sequenced in a study of T cell repertoires in cytomegalovirus infection. The antigens of these receptors remain unknown. TCRdb analysed the reads with MiXCR anew, one entry per CDR3 protein. The sample has 700,000 to 850,000 distinct CDR3 sequences, roughly 33% seen once. The source material was cultured CD8+ T cells from PBMCs, sampled from culture after CMV antigen stimulation. The receptor set was obtained from a human donor in good health (CMV status not recorded). Some clones in this sample may be carry-over from other donors' samples.

The chain carries TRBV7-6 and TRBJ1-1; no reliable D call. V lost 4 bases, J lost 2 bases, and 8 bases lay in between. The length of the CDR3 is 13 residues. Germline V gene sequence: CDR1 SGHVS, CDR2 FNYEAQ. CDR3 loop: CASSSNGNTEAFF. CDR3 sequence (DNA): TGTGCCAGCAGCTCTAACGGTAACACTGAAGCTTTCTTT.

V gene TRBV27 combines with J gene TRBJ1-5; D uncertain. This CDR3 is 16 amino acids long. CDR1 MNHEY and CDR2 SMNVEV come from the germline V gene (reference sequence). The V gene lost 6 bases and the J gene lost 2 bases, with 17 bases spanning the gap. CDR3 protein: CASSYTSREGNQPQHF. The CDR3 coding sequence is TGTGCCAGCAGCTATACCTCAAGGGAGGGCAATCAGCCCCAGCATTTT.

Only a few counts were recorded for this clonotype. This chain joins TRBV2 and TRBJ1-5; possible D gene TRBD1, 5 bases. The CDR3 consists of 15 residues. V was clipped by 1 base and J by 2 bases, with 9 bases between them. Looked up from germline, CDR1 is SNHLY and CDR2 is FYNNEI. CDR3 residues: CASSEGQGGNQPQHF. The CDR3 DNA sequence: TGTGCCAGCAGTGAAGGGCAGGGCGGCAATCAGCCCCAGCATTTT. The full variable domain, its missing parts supplied by reference TRBV2 and TRBJ1-5, is EPEVTQTPSHQVTQMGQEVILRCVPISNHLYFYWYRQILGQKVEFLVSFYNNEISEKSEIFDDQFSVERPDGSNFTLKIRSTKLEDSAMYFCASSEGQGGNQPQHFGDGTRLSIL.

This clonotype was seen more than once but under ten times. The DNA for the CDR3 is TGTGCCAGCAGTTATACGGGGAAGGTCACTGAAGCTTTCTTT. This gives the protein CASSYTGKVTEAFF. This chain links TRBV6-2 or TRBV6-3 with TRBJ1-1; D not certain. V shed 3 bases and J shed 4 bases, with 12 bases lying between them. The CDR3 has 14 amino acids. From germline, CDR1 is MNHEY and CDR2 SVGEGT.

The sample holds a few counts of this clonotype. The CDR3 sequence: CATPDKSGNEQFF. As DNA, the CDR3 is TGTGCCACCCCAGACAAGTCGGGTAATGAGCAGTTCTTC. The V call is TRBV2, the J call TRBJ2-1; unclear D gene. Germline CDR1 SNHLY, CDR2 FYNNEI. This CDR3 region has 13 residues. V lost 10 bases to trimming and J lost 7 bases, with 17 bases between them.

This clonotype was detected many times. The CDR3 reads CADGQYNEQFF. Here the CDR3 DNA reads TGTGCCGACGGTCAATACAATGAGCAGTTCTTC. The V and J genes are TRBV7-2 and TRBJ2-1; unclear D gene. Germline V gene data show CDR1 as SGHTA and CDR2 as FQGNSA. The CDR3 is made up of 11 amino acids. Trimming pared 11 bases from V and 4 bases from J, leaving 9 bases between. The full variable domain, with the rest looked up from reference TRBV7-2 and TRBJ2-1, is GAGVSQSPSNKVTEKGKDVELRCDPISGHTALYWYRQSLGQGLEFLIYFQGNSAPDKSGLPSDRFSAERTGGSVSTLTIQRTQQEDSAVYLCADGQYNEQFFGPGTRLTVL.

V and J are TRBV7-3 and TRBJ2-3; 8 positions match TRBD1. There are 15 residues in the CDR3. The trim removed 4 bases at V and 2 bases at J, leaving 5 bases unmatched. Germline CDR1 is SGHTA and CDR2 is FQGTGA. The CDR3 protein is CASSSGQGPTDTQYF. CDR3 sequence (DNA): TGTGCCAGCAGCTCCGGACAGGGTCCCACAGATACGCAGTATTTT.

A few counts support this clonotype. This chain joins TRBV27 and TRBJ1-5; TRBD1 matches at 7 bases. The CDR3 contains 13 residues. Germline CDR1 and CDR2: MNHEY and SMNVEV (reference sequence). J was trimmed by 9 bases and V by 7 bases; bases with no gene match: 9. The CDR3 here is CASKGALQGPQHF. The CDR3 coding sequence is TGTGCCAGCAAGGGGGCCCTTCAGGGGCCCCAGCATTTT.

This CDR3 is CASSRTRTGRGPTDTQYF. CDR3 coding DNA: TGTGCCAGCAGCAGAACCAGGACAGGGAGGGGGCCCACAGATACGCAGTATTTT. The chain uses TRBV6-2 or TRBV6-3 and TRBJ2-3; D is perhaps TRBD1 (8 bases). V was pared by 6 bases and J by 2 bases, with 24 bases between. This CDR3 spans 18 amino acids. Germline CDR1 MNHEY, CDR2 SVGEGT.

There are a few counts of this clonotype. The rearrangement uses TRBV6-1 and TRBJ2-2; TRBD2 matches at 11 bases. V shed 5 bases and J 6 bases; nucleotides not matched to a gene: 11. The CDR3 runs to 17 residues. The germline CDR1 and CDR2 sequences are MNHNS and SASEGT. CDR3 DNA: TGTGCCAGCAGTTTACTAGCGGGGGTTTGGAGCGCCGGGGAGCTGTTTTTT. As protein: CASSLLAGVWSAGELFF.

The chain joins TRBV19 to TRBJ1-1; TRBD1 might be the D (6 bases). The CDR3 length is 9 residues. Trimming removed 11 bases from V and 11 bases from J, with 12 bases in between. In germline, CDR1 is LNHDA, CDR2 SQIVND (reference sequence). The CDR3 here is CACGTRAFF. Here the CDR3 DNA reads TGTGCCTGCGGGACACGGGCTTTCTTT.

The V gene is TRBV15, the J gene TRBJ1-5; D is unresolved. V lost 2 bases and J 4 bases, leaving 15 bases between the germline ends. Per germline, CDR1 LNHNV and CDR2 YYDKDF (reference sequence). CDR3 length equals 16 residues. CDR3 residues: CATSRMKDAGNQPQHF. In DNA, the CDR3 is TGTGCCACCAGCAGAATGAAGGACGCCGGGAATCAGCCCCAGCATTTT.

The chain employs TRBV7-2 and TRBJ2-2, with D uncertain. The CDR3 covers 13 residues. CDR1 is SGHTA, CDR2 FQGNSA, per germline. The V and J ends lost 3 bases and 8 bases respectively, with 10 bases between them. The CDR3 DNA reads as TGTGCCAGCAGCTTGGCCCTGTCGGGGGAGCTGTTTTTT. Translated: CASSLALSGELFF.

Only a few counts were recorded for this clonotype. The J gene is TRBJ1-1, the V gene TRBV7-9, with 9 bases that match TRBD1. V lost 4 bases and J lost 5; bases outside the gene matches: 8. The length of the CDR3 is 15 residues. Germline CDR1 is SEHNR and CDR2 is FQNEAQ (reference sequence). The DNA of the CDR3 is TGTGCCAGCAGCTATAGGACAGGGGAAGAAACTGAAGCTTTCTTT. Translation gives CASSYRTGEETEAFF. The full variable domain, in which reference TRBV7-9 and TRBJ1-1 provide the parts outside the CDR3, is DTGVSQNPRHKITKRGQNVTFRCDPISEHNRLYWYRQTLGQGPEFLTYFQNEAQLEKSRLLSDRFSAERPKGSFSTLEIQRTEQGDSAMYLCASSYRTGEETEAFFGQGTRLTVV.

Ten or more counts support this clonotype. V gene TRBV12-5 combines with J gene TRBJ1-3; 7 bases agree with TRBD1. Germline V lookup: CDR1 LGHNT, CDR2 FRNRAP. Germline trimming cut 3 bases from V and 4 bases from J; bases unmatched to any gene: 9. The length of the CDR3 is 16 residues. For the CDR3, the DNA is TGTGCTAGTGGTTTCGGAGGGGGCAGAGGAGGAAACACCATATATTTT. Translation gives CASGFGGGRGGNTIYF.

The chain uses TRBV6-5 and TRBJ2-2; possible D gene TRBD1, 6 bases. V was pared by 2 bases and J by 3 bases, with 7 bases between. The CDR3 has 14 residues. Germline CDR1 reads MNHEY; CDR2 reads SVGAGI. CDR3 sequence (DNA): TGTGCCAGCAGTTACGGACAGTACACCGGGGAGCTGTTTTTT. Its translation is CASSYGQYTGELFF.

The V gene is TRBV12-5, the J gene TRBJ2-3, with 8 bases aligning to TRBD1. Germline V lookup: CDR1 LGHNT, CDR2 FRNRAP. J gave up 5 bases and V 5 bases, and 9 bases lay outside the gene matches. The CDR3 totals 15 residues. CDR3 sequence: CASGPPAGQGDTQYF. CDR3 DNA sequence: TGTGCTAGTGGTCCTCCGGCAGGACAGGGAGATACGCAGTATTTT.

This chain links TRBV27 with TRBJ1-5; D may be TRBD1 (5 bases). The V gene's germline CDR1 is MNHEY and CDR2 SMNVEV (reference sequence). The CDR3 covers 17 residues. Trimming took 0 bases from V and 1 from J, leaving 13 bases between them. CDR3 in amino acids: CASSLSGQGYSNQPQHF. CDR3 nucleotide sequence: TGTGCCAGCAGTTTATCCGGGCAGGGATACAGCAATCAGCCCCAGCATTTT.

This sequence joins TRBV3-1 and TRBJ1-2; D is perhaps TRBD1 (5 bases). Trimming pared 1 base from V and 4 bases from J, leaving 16 bases between. The CDR3 extends over 16 amino acids. From germline, CDR1 is LGHDT and CDR2 YNNKEL (reference sequence). The CDR3 protein is CASSQARTGGAYGYTF. DNA for the CDR3: TGTGCCAGCAGCCAAGCCCGGACGGGAGGGGCCTATGGCTACACCTTC.